Listed below are T cell receptor beta chains from one sample, sequenced in a study of blood T cell repertoires in COVID-19. Libraries were prepared by immunoSEQ multiplex PCR; TCRdb keeps only in-frame clonotypes and omits some of them. The top ten clones hold 3.5% of a sample with roughly 50,000 clones, 79% of them seen once. Sequenced material: peripheral blood. These receptors were taken from a man in his 60s with acute or convalescent COVID-19. CDR3s include the opening cysteine and the closing phenylalanine or tryptophan. Each record gives: J gene, clone size, V gene, CDR3 protein. Expanded clones get a size class; other rows say once, few or many, or leave the size out.

J: TRBJ2-1
size: once
V: TRBV5-5
CDR3: CASSLLAGRENEQFF

J: TRBJ2-7
size: few
V: TRBV6-5
CDR3: CASSILAGGDYEQYF

J: TRBJ2-1
size: once
V: TRBV9
CDR3: CASSVADEQFF

J: TRBJ2-1
size: NA
V: TRBV24-1
CDR3: CATSDPGQTYNEQFF

J: TRBJ2-7
size: NA
V: TRBV18
CDR3: CASSPGTGSNEQYF

J: TRBJ1-2
size: few
V: TRBV18
CDR3: CASSPPGQGTYGYTF

J: TRBJ2-1
size: few
V: TRBV5-4
CDR3: CASSVFAGSYNEQFF

J: TRBJ1-1
size: NA
V: TRBV20-1
CDR3: CSARDPGEAFF

J: TRBJ1-2
size: NA
V: TRBV5-1
CDR3: CASSFLDRALYGYTF

J: TRBJ2-7
size: NA
V: TRBV27
CDR3: CASSFRFVGQGSHEQYF

J: TRBJ2-1
size: NA
V: TRBV27
CDR3: CASSPDPLAWNEQFF

J: TRBJ1-5
size: few
V: TRBV19
CDR3: CATHRGINSNQPQHF

J: TRBJ1-5
size: NA
V: TRBV28
CDR3: CASSRGNQPQHF

J: TRBJ2-2
size: NA
V: TRBV19
CDR3: CASSTYRGRGTGELFF

J: TRBJ2-1
size: NA
V: TRBV28
CDR3: CASGRGGYNEQFF

J: TRBJ1-2
size: few
V: TRBV27
CDR3: CASSTPGQGSRGYTF

J: TRBJ2-1
size: NA
V: TRBV27
CDR3: CASSAETSGISNEQFF

J: TRBJ2-1
size: once
V: TRBV28
CDR3: CASRGLAPTEEQFF

J: TRBJ1-2
size: NA
V: TRBV19
CDR3: CASSISTGGYGYTF

J: TRBJ2-7
size: NA
V: TRBV28
CDR3: CASSLKLGLSNYEQYF

J: TRBJ1-2
size: NA
V: TRBV27
CDR3: CASGLDPDLTANYGYTF

J: TRBJ1-2
size: NA
V: TRBV2
CDR3: CASTRSRYPNYGYTF

J: TRBJ1-5
size: NA
V: TRBV5-5
CDR3: CASSSRTGGVQPQHF

J: TRBJ2-2
size: NA
V: TRBV3-1/TRBV3-2
CDR3: CASRKGASTGELFF

J: TRBJ2-1
size: NA
V: TRBV18
CDR3: CASSPPAGEQFF

J: TRBJ1-3
size: few
V: TRBV7-9
CDR3: CASSYQRGSGNTIYF

J: TRBJ2-2
size: once
V: TRBV6-2/TRBV6-3
CDR3: CASSPSGSGTGELFF

J: TRBJ1-3
size: NA
V: TRBV4-1
CDR3: CASSQGGAIRSGNTIYF

J: TRBJ2-4
size: NA
V: TRBV6-2/TRBV6-3
CDR3: CASSLSGENIQYF

J: TRBJ2-1
size: NA
V: TRBV7-2
CDR3: CASSLEGTSGRYYNEQFF

J: TRBJ1-6
size: NA
V: TRBV5-1
CDR3: CASSLSRNSPLHF

J: TRBJ2-3
size: NA
V: TRBV4-3
CDR3: CASSAVLAGRTDTQYF

J: TRBJ1-2
size: NA
V: TRBV7-6
CDR3: CASSPVGGGDYGYTF

J: TRBJ1-5
size: NA
V: TRBV19
CDR3: CASEVGGGNQPQHF

J: TRBJ1-1
size: NA
V: TRBV28
CDR3: CASSSLSRTATGTEAFF

J: TRBJ2-2
size: NA
V: TRBV5-1
CDR3: CASSLETTNTGELFF

J: TRBJ1-2
size: NA
V: TRBV5-1
CDR3: CASSSWTGSNYGYTF

J: TRBJ1-4
size: NA
V: TRBV9
CDR3: CASSVSTGGDEKLFF

J: TRBJ2-5
size: NA
V: TRBV5-1
CDR3: CASRTGQETQYF

J: TRBJ2-1
size: NA
V: TRBV18
CDR3: CASSLISNEQFF

J: TRBJ1-5
size: few
V: TRBV28
CDR3: CASTEVGQPQHF

J: TRBJ1-2
size: once
V: TRBV28
CDR3: CASSLAGTGAPIYGYTF

J: TRBJ1-6
size: NA
V: TRBV6-5
CDR3: CASSKDIPSISPLHF

J: TRBJ1-2
size: NA
V: TRBV6-5
CDR3: CASSYSWDFVAYTF

J: TRBJ1-6
size: NA
V: TRBV5-6
CDR3: CASSSQGSSPLHF

J: TRBJ1-2
size: NA
V: TRBV28
CDR3: CASNFAGGYTF

J: TRBJ1-1
size: NA
V: TRBV4-3
CDR3: CASSQDVRWGDDTEAFF

J: TRBJ1-6
size: NA
V: TRBV11-2
CDR3: CASSLDQGPNSPLHF

J: TRBJ1-1
size: NA
V: TRBV27
CDR3: CASQRTGQMNTEAFF

J: TRBJ1-4
size: NA
V: TRBV3-1/TRBV3-2
CDR3: CASSQVSGEKLFF

J: TRBJ2-1
size: few
V: TRBV27
CDR3: CASTPVVGGNEQFF

J: TRBJ1-2
size: NA
V: TRBV10-3
CDR3: CAISESSGNYGYTF

J: TRBJ1-4
size: NA
V: TRBV5-1
CDR3: CASSFQGDNEKLFF

J: TRBJ2-2
size: few
V: TRBV2
CDR3: CASSVPRGATGELFF

J: TRBJ2-6
size: NA
V: TRBV7-6
CDR3: CASSLALASYSSGANVLTF

J: TRBJ2-1
size: NA
V: TRBV20-1
CDR3: CSASPLAGEFKSYNEQFF

J: TRBJ2-1
size: NA
V: TRBV14
CDR3: CASSQVTGQIYEQFF